Described below is a single T cell receptor (beta chain) sequence and its context. Source study methods: Nucleated cell number was recorded as an estimate derived from reference gene primer amplification. Sequencing used immunoSEQ multiplex PCR; TCRdb keeps in-frame clones, though not all of them. That table is the source of V, J and clone size, and D and trimming were worked out from the DNA. The sample lists approximately 350,000 clones; over 70% were seen once. The sample is drawn from a study of blood T cell repertoires in COVID-19. About the research overall: Acute and convalescent COVID-19 samples came from the United States, Italy and Spain.

Seattle patients were enrolled while actively infected and followed longitudinally. The CDR3 contains 14 residues. Germline lookup yields CDR1 SGHDT and CDR2 YYEEEE. V dropped 0 bases and J dropped 7 bases, with 12 bases sitting between them. V usage is TRBV5-6 and J usage is TRBJ2-3; the D gene is possibly TRBD2 (6 bases). Sequenced: peripheral blood. The receptor comes from a woman in her fifties or sixties with COVID-19, enrolled during active disease. CDR3 sequence: CASSLGGTGNTQYF. The CDR3 DNA reads as TGTGCCAGCAGCTTGGGCGGGACGGGGAATACGCAGTATTTT. Looking up the rest from reference TRBV5-6 and TRBJ2-3 gives the full variable domain: DAGVTQSPTHLIKTRGQQVTLRCSPKSGHDTVSWYQQALGQGPQFIFQYYEEEERQRGNFPDRFSGHQFPNYSSELNVNALLLGDSALYLCASSLGGTGNTQYFGPGTRLTVL.